These T cell receptor beta chains were read from a single sample in a study of metastatic and nonmetastatic thyroid tumors. TCRdb recomputed clones from the PCR reads via MiXCR. The sample holds about 82,000 clones, around 12% seen once. Sequencing was done on a sample of tumor tissue. The receptors were sampled from a female donor with papillary thyroid cancer or a benign thyroid nodule (not recorded which). Some clones in this sample may be carry-over from other donors' samples. CDR3s include the opening cysteine and the closing phenylalanine or tryptophan. A D gene is named only where the DNA matches it firmly. A row's size may be missing; if present it is once, few, many or a size class.

V,J,size,D,CDR3,DNA
TRBV11-2,TRBJ2-7,many,-,CASSQTGVEQYF,TGTGCCAGCAGCCAAACGGGGGTCGAGCAGTACTTC
TRBV6-2/TRBV6-3,TRBJ2-3,-,TRBD2,CASWGGLAGVGTDTQYF,TGTGCCAGCTGGGGTGGCTTAGCGGGAGTCGGCACAGATACGCAGTATTTT
TRBV9,TRBJ2-1,many,-,CASSVDVGEQFF,TGTGCCAGCAGCGTAGATGTCGGGGAGCAGTTCTTC
TRBV12-3/TRBV12-4,TRBJ2-7,few,TRBD1,CASRSQGSAYEQYF,TGTGCCAGTAGGTCACAGGGGAGTGCTTACGAGCAGTACTTC
TRBV10-3,TRBJ2-1,many,TRBD1,CAIRSGTGTANNEQFF,TGTGCCATACGATCCGGTACCGGGACAGCCAACAATGAGCAGTTCTTC
TRBV5-6,TRBJ2-1,many,TRBD2,CASSLRPSGKYNEQFF,TGTGCCAGCAGCTTGCGGCCTAGCGGGAAATACAATGAGCAGTTCTTC
TRBV7-9,TRBJ1-1,many,-,CASSSWPESTEAFF,TGTGCCAGCAGCTCGTGGCCGGAGAGCACTGAAGCTTTCTTT
TRBV6-1,TRBJ2-3,many,-,CASSVESRSTDTQYF,TGTGCCAGCAGTGTCGAGTCTAGGAGCACAGATACGCAGTATTTT
TRBV7-8,TRBJ2-2,many,-,CASSLAHPSGELFF,TGTGCCAGCAGCTTAGCACACCCTTCCGGGGAGCTGTTTTTT
TRBV7-9,TRBJ2-5,many,-,CASSLSWEIQETQYF,TGTGCCAGCAGCCTTTCGTGGGAGATACAAGAGACCCAGTACTTC
TRBV28,TRBJ2-2,many,-,CASSFWVTGELFF,TGTGCCAGCAGTTTTTGGGTAACCGGGGAGCTGTTTTTT
TRBV10-3,TRBJ1-1,many,TRBD1,CAISEDRANTEAFF,TGTGCCATCAGTGAAGACAGGGCGAACACTGAAGCTTTCTTT
TRBV5-4,TRBJ2-4,few,-,CASSLPLGIQYF,TGTGCCAGCAGCTTGCCTTTGGGCATTCAGTACTTC
TRBV6-2/TRBV6-3,TRBJ2-7,few,TRBD2,CASSYSTRTSGRYEQYF,TGTGCCAGCAGTTACTCGACCCGGACTAGCGGGAGATACGAGCAGTACTTC
TRBV5-1,TRBJ2-3,-,-,CAGSLGTDTQYF,TGTGCCGGCAGCTTGGGCACAGATACGCAGTATTTT
TRBV25-1,TRBJ1-1,many,-,CATSGVTEAFF,TGTGCCACCTCAGGGGTTACCGAAGCTTTCTTT
TRBV27,TRBJ1-2,many,TRBD1,CASSPMTGGTYGYTF,TGTGCCAGCAGTCCGATGACAGGGGGAACGTATGGCTACACCTTC
TRBV6-5,TRBJ2-2,many,-,CASSYQDTGELFF,TGTGCCAGCAGTTACCAGGACACCGGGGAGCTGTTTTTT
TRBV5-1,TRBJ2-1,once,TRBD2,CASNSLAGGPNEQFF,TGCGCCAGCAACAGTCTAGCGGGAGGTCCCAATGAGCAGTTCTTC
TRBV6-2/TRBV6-3,TRBJ1-5,many,-,CASSSDPNGSGQPQHF,TGTGCCAGCAGTTCGGACCCCAATGGGTCAGGCCAGCCCCAGCATTTT
TRBV19,TRBJ1-1,many,-,CASSIRSEAFF,TGTGCCAGTAGTATCCGGTCTGAAGCTTTCTTT
TRBV2,TRBJ2-3,many,-,CASILGTFVEKYF,TGTGCCAGCATCCTCGGGACCTTCGTCGAAAAGTATTTT
TRBV7-9,TRBJ2-3,many,TRBD1,CASSFMTGTDTQYF,TGTGCCAGCAGCTTCATGACAGGGACAGATACGCAGTATTTT
TRBV6-1,TRBJ2-7,many,TRBD1,CASSPTGTVNYEQYF,TGTGCCAGCAGTCCCACCGGGACAGTAAACTACGAGCAGTACTTC
TRBV3-1,TRBJ2-5,-,-,CASSQSSHRETQYF,TGTGCCAGCAGCCAATCTTCCCACAGGGAGACCCAGTACTTC
TRBV6-1,TRBJ1-2,many,-,CASSAMGRYGYTF,TGTGCCAGCAGTGCAATGGGCCGATATGGCTACACCTTC
TRBV27,TRBJ1-5,few,TRBD1,CASILWTGKNQPQHF,TGTGCCAGCATTCTGTGGACAGGGAAGAATCAGCCCCAGCATTTT
TRBV12-5,TRBJ2-1,many,TRBD2,CASGPTSGYNEQFF,TGTGCTAGTGGCCCTACTAGCGGTTACAATGAGCAGTTCTTC
TRBV5-1,TRBJ1-3,many,-,CASTSDLGNTIYF,TGCGCCAGCACCTCTGATTTGGGAAACACCATATATTTT
TRBV11-1,TRBJ2-3,once,TRBD2,CASSTGAGAGDTQYF,TGTGCCAGCAGCACCGGCGCGGGAGCTGGAGATACGCAGTATTTT
TRBV6-1,TRBJ1-5,many,-,CASSVKGNNQPQHF,TGTGCCAGCAGTGTAAAAGGGAACAATCAGCCCCAGCATTTT
TRBV2,TRBJ1-2,many,-,CASSARDISNYGYTF,TGTGCCAGCAGCGCTCGGGACATAAGTAACTATGGCTACACCTTC
TRBV28,TRBJ1-6,few,-,CASIPSVFASPLHF,TGTGCCAGCATCCCTTCAGTGTTCGCTTCACCCCTCCACTTT
TRBV5-1,TRBJ2-7,few,TRBD2,CASSLANSGSMFEQYF,TGCGCCAGCAGCTTGGCAAATAGCGGGAGTATGTTCGAGCAGTACTTC
TRBV3-1,TRBJ2-7,many,TRBD2,CASSGPGLLGEQYF,TGTGCCAGCAGCGGACCGGGACTACTAGGGGAGCAGTACTTC
TRBV6-1,TRBJ2-3,many,-,CASSSSVINTQYF,TGTGCCAGCAGTAGCTCCGTGATAAATACGCAGTATTTT
TRBV27,TRBJ2-7,many,TRBD2,CASSLTRLGGGDYEQYF,TGTGCCAGCAGTTTAACGCGTCTAGGCGGGGGTGACTACGAGCAGTACTTC
TRBV6-1,TRBJ1-6,-,TRBD1,CAHRDRYSPLHF,TGTGCCCACCGGGACAGATATTCACCCCTCCACTTT
TRBV7-9,TRBJ1-2,many,TRBD1,CASSHRDSPNYGYTF,TGTGCCAGCAGCCACCGGGACAGTCCTAACTATGGCTACACCTTC
TRBV14,TRBJ1-5,many,-,CASSLTKGQPQHF,TGTGCCAGCAGTTTAACGAAGGGTCAGCCCCAGCATTTT
TRBV11-2,TRBJ2-4,-,-,CASSPEGLAKNIQYF,TGTGCCAGTAGCCCCGAGGGACTAGCCAAAAACATTCAGTACTTC
TRBV19,TRBJ2-2,many,TRBD2,CASSWGTIFVGELFF,TGTGCCAGTAGTTGGGGGACTATTTTTGTCGGGGAGCTGTTTTTT
TRBV7-6,TRBJ2-5,-,TRBD1,CASSPGQGMGETQYF,TGTGCCAGCAGCCCGGGACAGGGGATGGGGGAGACCCAGTACTTC
TRBV7-3,TRBJ2-2,many,-,CASSLRQGGTTGELFF,TGTGCCAGCAGCTTAAGACAGGGAGGTACCACCGGGGAGCTGTTTTTT
TRBV7-6,TRBJ1-5,many,-,CASSALSLEPQHF,TGTGCCAGCAGCGCCCTCTCTCTGGAGCCCCAGCATTTT
TRBV7-9,TRBJ2-5,many,-,CASSLWGEETQYF,TGTGCCAGCAGCTTATGGGGGGAAGAGACCCAGTACTTC
TRBV2,TRBJ2-2,-,TRBD1,CVSRGTVELFF,TGTGTCAGCAGGGGGACCGTGGAGCTGTTTTTT
TRBV11-2,TRBJ1-5,-,-,CASSDTVARAQHF,TGTGCCAGCAGCGACACCGTGGCAAGGGCCCAGCATTTT
TRBV5-1,TRBJ2-3,many,-,CASSLGQGGTDTQYF,TGCGCCAGCAGCTTGGGGCAGGGTGGCACAGATACGCAGTATTTT
TRBV7-3,TRBJ2-7,many,-,CASSPGASYEQYF,TGTGCCAGCAGCCCGGGTGCGTCCTACGAGCAGTACTTC
TRBV3-1,TRBJ2-1,many,-,CASSQGRDPGQFF,TGTGCCAGCAGCCAAGGCCGGGACCCTGGGCAGTTCTTC
TRBV7-3,TRBJ1-2,many,TRBD1,CASSPTGGDGYTF,TGTGCCAGCAGCCCCACAGGGGGCGATGGCTACACCTTC